Included here is one TCR beta chain sequence, with context. Its antigen is undetermined. There are 16 residues in the CDR3. The J segment lost 3 bases and the V segment lost 4 bases, leaving 10 bases of the junction unmatched. Per germline, CDR1 MNHEY and CDR2 SMNVEV (reference sequence). This record belongs to a study of beta chain features in type 1 diabetes. Sequencing targeted expressed TCRB transcripts, as all isolated RNA had been reverse transcribed. Generated by immunoSEQ multiplex PCR, the TCRdb table keeps only in-frame clones and is missing some. Seen here are 500,000 to 650,000 clones, roughly an eighth observed once, and the top ten hold roughly 0.12%. The study, taken as a whole, reports: Patients showed naive, central memory and Treg TCRB repertoires that appeared more similar than those of healthy donors. Shortening of TCRB CDR3s, moderate but significant, appeared in all four CD4+ subsets of Type 1 diabetes patients. The study notes PCR might favor shorter templates equally in patients and controls.

Each donor gave one heparinised blood draw averaging around 120 mL. Sorting of CD4+ naive, central memory, regulatory and stem cell-like memory cells was performed via CD45RO/CCR7/CD25/CD127/CD95/CD27. The chain has TRBV27 and TRBJ1-2; 8 bases match TRBD1. The sequence came from a man under 40 with type 1 diabetes. Sample: naive CD4+ T cells from blood. The CDR3 DNA reads as TGTGCCAGCAGTTCTAGATGGGGACAGGCCGACTATGGCTACACCTTC. Protein sequence: CASSSRWGQADYGYTF.